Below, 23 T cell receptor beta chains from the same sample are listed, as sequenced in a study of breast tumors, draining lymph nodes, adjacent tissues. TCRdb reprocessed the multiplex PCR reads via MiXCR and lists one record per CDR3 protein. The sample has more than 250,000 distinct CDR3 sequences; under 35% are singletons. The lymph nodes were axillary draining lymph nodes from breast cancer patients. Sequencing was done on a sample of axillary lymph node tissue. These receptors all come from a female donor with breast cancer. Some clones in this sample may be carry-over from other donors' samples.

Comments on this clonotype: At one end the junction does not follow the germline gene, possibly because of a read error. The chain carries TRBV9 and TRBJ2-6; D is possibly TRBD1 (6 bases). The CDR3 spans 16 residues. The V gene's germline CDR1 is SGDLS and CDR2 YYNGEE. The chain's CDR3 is CASGATGFSGANALTF. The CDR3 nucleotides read TGTGCCAGCGGCGCGACAGGTTTCTCTGGGGCCAACGCCCTGACTTTC.

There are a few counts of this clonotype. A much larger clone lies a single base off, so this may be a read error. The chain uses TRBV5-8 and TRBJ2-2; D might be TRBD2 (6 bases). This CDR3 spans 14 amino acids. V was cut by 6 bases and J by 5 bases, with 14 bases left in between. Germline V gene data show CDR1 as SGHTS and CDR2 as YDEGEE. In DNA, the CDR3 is TGTGCCAGCAACCGGAGGGCCACGACCGGGGAGCTGTTTTTT. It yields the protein CASNRRATTGELFF.

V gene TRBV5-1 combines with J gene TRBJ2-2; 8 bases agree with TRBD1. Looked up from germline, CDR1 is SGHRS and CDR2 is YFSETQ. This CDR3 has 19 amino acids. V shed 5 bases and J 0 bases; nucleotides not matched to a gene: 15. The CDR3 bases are TGCGCCAGCAGTCGGTCTCTTGGGACAGGAGACGCGAACACCGGGGAGCTGTTTTTT. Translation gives CASSRSLGTGDANTGELFF. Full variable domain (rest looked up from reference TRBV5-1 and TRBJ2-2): KAGVTQTPRYLIKTRGQQVTLSCSPISGHRSVSWYQQTPGQGLQFLFEYFSETQRNKGNFPGRFSGRQFSNSRSEMNVSTLELGDSALYLCASSRSLGTGDANTGELFFGEGSRLTVL.

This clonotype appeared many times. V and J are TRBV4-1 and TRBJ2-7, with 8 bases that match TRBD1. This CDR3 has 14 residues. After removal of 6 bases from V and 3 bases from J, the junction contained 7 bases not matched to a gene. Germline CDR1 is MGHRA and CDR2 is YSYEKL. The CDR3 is CASSLTGTGYEQYF. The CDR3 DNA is TGCGCCAGCAGTCTCACCGGGACAGGCTACGAGCAGTACTTC.

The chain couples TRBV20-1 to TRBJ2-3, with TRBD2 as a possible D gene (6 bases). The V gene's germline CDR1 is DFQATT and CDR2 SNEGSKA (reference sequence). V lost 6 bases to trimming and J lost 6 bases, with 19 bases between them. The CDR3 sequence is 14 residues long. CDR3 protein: CSAGDYGGGDTQYF. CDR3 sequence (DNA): TGCAGTGCCGGAGATTACGGGGGTGGTGATACGCAGTATTTT.

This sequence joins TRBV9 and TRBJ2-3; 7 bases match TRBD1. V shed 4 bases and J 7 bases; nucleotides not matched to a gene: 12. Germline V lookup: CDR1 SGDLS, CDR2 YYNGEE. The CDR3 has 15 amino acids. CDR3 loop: CASSPPGQLANTQYF. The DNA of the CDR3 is TGTGCCAGCAGCCCCCCGGGACAGCTGGCGAATACGCAGTATTTT.

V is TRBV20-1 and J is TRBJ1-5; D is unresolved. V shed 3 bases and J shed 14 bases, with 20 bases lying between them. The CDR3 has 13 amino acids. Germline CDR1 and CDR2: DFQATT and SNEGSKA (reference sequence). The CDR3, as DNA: TGCAGTGCTAGGTCTAGCGGGAGTGGCTACGAGCATTTT. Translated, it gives CSARSSGSGYEHF.

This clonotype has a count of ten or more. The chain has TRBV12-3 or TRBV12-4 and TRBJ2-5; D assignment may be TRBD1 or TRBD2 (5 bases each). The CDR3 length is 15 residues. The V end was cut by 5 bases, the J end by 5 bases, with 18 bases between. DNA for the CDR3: TGTGCCAGCAGTCATCCCCGACGGGGCGAGGAGACCCAGTACTTC. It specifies CASSHPRRGEETQYF.

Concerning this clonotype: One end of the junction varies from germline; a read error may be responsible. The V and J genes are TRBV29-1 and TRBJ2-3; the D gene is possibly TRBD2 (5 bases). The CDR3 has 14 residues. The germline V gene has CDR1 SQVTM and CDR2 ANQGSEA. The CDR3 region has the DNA TGCAGCGTTGAGGCCGGCGGGTCCGCAGATATGCAGTATTTT. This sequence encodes CSVEAGGSADMQYF.

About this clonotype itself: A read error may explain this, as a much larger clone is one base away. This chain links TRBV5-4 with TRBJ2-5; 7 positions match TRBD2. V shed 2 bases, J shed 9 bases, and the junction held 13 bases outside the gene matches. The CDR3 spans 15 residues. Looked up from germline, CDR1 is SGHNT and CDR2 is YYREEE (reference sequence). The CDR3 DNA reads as TGTGCCAGCAGCTTAAAGGGAGGGCCTATCGAGGCCCAGTACTTC. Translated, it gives CASSLKGGPIEAQYF.

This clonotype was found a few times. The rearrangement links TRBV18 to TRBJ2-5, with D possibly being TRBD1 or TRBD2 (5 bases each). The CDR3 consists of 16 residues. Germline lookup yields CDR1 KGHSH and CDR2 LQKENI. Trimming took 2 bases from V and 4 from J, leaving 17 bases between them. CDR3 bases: TGTGCCAGCTCACCAAACGGTCAGGGAGTTACAGAGACCCAGTACTTC. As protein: CASSPNGQGVTETQYF.

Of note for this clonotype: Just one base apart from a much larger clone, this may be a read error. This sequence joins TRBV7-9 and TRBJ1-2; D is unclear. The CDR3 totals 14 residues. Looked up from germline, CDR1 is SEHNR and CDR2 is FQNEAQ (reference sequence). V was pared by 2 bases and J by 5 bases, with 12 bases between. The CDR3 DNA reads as TGTGCCAGCAGCTTAAGTACGGCTGAATATGGCTACACCTTC. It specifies CASSLSTAEYGYTF.

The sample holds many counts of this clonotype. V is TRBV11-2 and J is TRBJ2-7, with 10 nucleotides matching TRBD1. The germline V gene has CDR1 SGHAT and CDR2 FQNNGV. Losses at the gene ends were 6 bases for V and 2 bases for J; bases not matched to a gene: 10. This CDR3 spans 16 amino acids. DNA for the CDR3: TGTGCCAGCAGAATATCGGGGACAGGGGTCACCTACGAGCAGTACTTC. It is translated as CASRISGTGVTYEQYF.

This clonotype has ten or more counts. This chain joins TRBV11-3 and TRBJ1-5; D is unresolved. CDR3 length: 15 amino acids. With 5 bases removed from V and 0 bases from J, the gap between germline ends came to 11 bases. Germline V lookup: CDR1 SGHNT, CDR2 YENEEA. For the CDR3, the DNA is TGTGCCAGCAGCCCCCGACATGATAGCAATCAGCCCCAGCATTTT. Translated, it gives CASSPRHDSNQPQHF.

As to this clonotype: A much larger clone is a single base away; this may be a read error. The CDR3 loop reads CASSVAGHYSEQFF. The CDR3 DNA reads TGTGCCAGCAGCGTCGCGGGGCACTACAGTGAGCAGTTCTTC. This chain links TRBV9 with TRBJ2-1; a weak D match, TRBD2 (6 bases). The CDR3 extends over 14 amino acids. Germline CDR1 reads SGDLS; CDR2 reads YYNGEE.

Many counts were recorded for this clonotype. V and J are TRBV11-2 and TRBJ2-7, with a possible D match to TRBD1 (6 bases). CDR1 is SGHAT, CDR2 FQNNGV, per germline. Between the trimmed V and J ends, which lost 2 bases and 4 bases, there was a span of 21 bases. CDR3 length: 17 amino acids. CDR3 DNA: TGTGCCAGCAGCTTATTCCCTGTGAGGGACAACCCTTACGAGCAGTACTTC. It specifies CASSLFPVRDNPYEQYF.

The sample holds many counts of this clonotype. The CDR3 bases are TGTGCCAGCAGTTACACCGGACTAGCCCGCAATGAGCAGTTCTTC. Translating it yields CASSYTGLARNEQFF. The rearrangement uses TRBV6-5 and TRBJ2-1; 8 bases align to TRBD2. Germline CDR1 reads MNHEY; CDR2 reads SVGAGI. The CDR3 runs to 15 residues. V shed 2 bases, J shed 6 bases, and the junction held 6 bases outside the gene matches.

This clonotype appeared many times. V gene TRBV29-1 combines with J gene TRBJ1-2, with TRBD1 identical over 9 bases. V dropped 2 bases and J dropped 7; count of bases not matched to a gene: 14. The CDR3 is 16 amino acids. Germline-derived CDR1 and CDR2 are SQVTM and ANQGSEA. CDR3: CSVESQLGQGWSGYTF. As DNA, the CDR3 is TGCAGCGTTGAATCACAACTGGGACAGGGATGGTCTGGCTACACCTTC.

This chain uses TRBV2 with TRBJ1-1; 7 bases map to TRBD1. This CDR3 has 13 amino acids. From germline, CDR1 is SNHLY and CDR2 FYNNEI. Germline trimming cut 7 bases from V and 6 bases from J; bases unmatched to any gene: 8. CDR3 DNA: TGTGCCAGCATTACAGGGGCAGACGCTGAAGCTTTCTTT. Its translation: CASITGADAEAFF.

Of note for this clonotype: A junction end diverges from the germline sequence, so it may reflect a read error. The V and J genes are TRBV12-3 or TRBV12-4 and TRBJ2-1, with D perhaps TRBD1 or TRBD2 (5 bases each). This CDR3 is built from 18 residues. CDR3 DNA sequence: TGTGCCGGCAGCAAGAGGTCGGGGACGGGGCCCATATACAATGAGCAGTTCTTC. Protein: CAGSKRSGTGPIYNEQFF.

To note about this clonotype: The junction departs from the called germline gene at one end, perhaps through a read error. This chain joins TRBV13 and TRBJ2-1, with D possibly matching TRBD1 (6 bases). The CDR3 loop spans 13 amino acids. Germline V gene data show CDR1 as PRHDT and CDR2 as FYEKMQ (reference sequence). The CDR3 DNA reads TGTGCCAGCAGCTTACAGGGGTCCAATGGGCAGTTCTTC. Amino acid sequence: CASSLQGSNGQFF.

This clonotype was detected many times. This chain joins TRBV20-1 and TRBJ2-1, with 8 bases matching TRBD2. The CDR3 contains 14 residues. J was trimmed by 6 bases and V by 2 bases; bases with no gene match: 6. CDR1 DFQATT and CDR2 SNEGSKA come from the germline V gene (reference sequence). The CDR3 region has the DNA TGCAGTGCTAGATTCGGCGGGAGGTTCAATGAGCAGTTCTTC. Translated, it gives CSARFGGRFNEQFF.

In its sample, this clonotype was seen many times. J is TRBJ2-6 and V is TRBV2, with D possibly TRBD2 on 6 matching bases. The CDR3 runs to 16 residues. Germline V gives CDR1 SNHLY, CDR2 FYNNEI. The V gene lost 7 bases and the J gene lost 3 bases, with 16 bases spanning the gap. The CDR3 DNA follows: TGTGCCAGCACCAAGCGGGCGGACGGTGGGGCCAACGTCCTGACTTTC. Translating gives CASTKRADGGANVLTF.